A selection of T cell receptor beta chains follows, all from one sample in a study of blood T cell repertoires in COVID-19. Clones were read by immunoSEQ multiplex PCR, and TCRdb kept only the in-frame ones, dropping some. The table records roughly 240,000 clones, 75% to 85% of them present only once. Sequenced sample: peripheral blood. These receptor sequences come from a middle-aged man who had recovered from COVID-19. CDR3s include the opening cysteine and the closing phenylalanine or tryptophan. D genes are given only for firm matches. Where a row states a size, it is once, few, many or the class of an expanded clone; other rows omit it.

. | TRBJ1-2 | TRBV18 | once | TGTGCCAGCTCACCGAGCCAGGGGAATTGGAACTATGGCTACACCTTC | CASSPSQGNWNYGYTF
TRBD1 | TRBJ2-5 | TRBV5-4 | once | TGTGCCAGCAGCTACAGGGGAGCCGAGACCCAGTACTTC | CASSYRGAETQYF
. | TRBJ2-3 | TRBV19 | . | TGTGCCAGTAGTGACAGAGGCACAGATACGCAGTATTTT | CASSDRGTDTQYF
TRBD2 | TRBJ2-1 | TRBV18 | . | TGTGCCAGCTCACCAAGCGGGACTACGTTTAATGAGCAGTTCTTC | CASSPSGTTFNEQFF
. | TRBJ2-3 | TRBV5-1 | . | TGCGCCAGCAGCCCGGTCCCGGGGTCCTCAGATACGCAGTATTTT | CASSPVPGSSDTQYF
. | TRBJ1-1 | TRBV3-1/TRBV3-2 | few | TGTGCCAGCAGGCGGGATCTAGGGGACACTGAAGCTTTCTTT | CASRRDLGDTEAFF
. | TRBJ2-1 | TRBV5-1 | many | TGCGCCAGCAGCGAAGAGGGCGGCTACAATGAGCAGTTCTTC | CASSEEGGYNEQFF
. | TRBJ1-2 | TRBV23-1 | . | TGCGCCAGCAGTCAAGAGCCCACTGTGGACGGGACTAACTATGGCTACACCTTC | CASSQEPTVDGTNYGYTF
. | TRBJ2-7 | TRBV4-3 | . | TGCGCCAGCAGCCAAGATCGCTCCCGGGGATTGGAGCAGTACTTC | CASSQDRSRGLEQYF
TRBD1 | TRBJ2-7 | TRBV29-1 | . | TGCAGCGTTGAAATAGGGGACAGTTTCTACGAGCAGTACTTC | CSVEIGDSFYEQYF
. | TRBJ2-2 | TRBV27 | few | TGTGCCAGCAGTTTGAGGTCTCGGCCCGGGGAGCTGTTTTTT | CASSLRSRPGELFF
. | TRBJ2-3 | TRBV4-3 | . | TGCGCCAGCAGCCAAGCGCGGCACGACCATTTCACAGATACGCAGTATTTT | CASSQARHDHFTDTQYF
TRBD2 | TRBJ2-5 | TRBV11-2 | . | TGTGCCAGCAGCTTAGTTAAGTCGGGACTAGCGCGGGAGACCCAGTACTTC | CASSLVKSGLARETQYF
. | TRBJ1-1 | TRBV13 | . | TGTGCCAGCAGCTCTGGGGCGAACACTGAAGCTTTCTTT | CASSSGANTEAFF
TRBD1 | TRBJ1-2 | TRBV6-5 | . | TGTGCCAGCAGACGACAGGGGGCGGACTATGGCTACACCTTC | CASRRQGADYGYTF
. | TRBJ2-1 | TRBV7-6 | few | TGTGCCAGCAGCTTACAGGGGCCGTTCAATGAGCAGTTCTTC | CASSLQGPFNEQFF
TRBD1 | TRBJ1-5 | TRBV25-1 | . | TGTGCCAGCAGTGCCGGCGGGACAGGGGTCAATCAGCCCCAGCATTTT | CASSAGGTGVNQPQHF
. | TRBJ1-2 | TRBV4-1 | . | TGCGCCAGCAGCCAAGATCAGTACAGGGAGTTTGGTGGCTACACCTTC | CASSQDQYREFGGYTF
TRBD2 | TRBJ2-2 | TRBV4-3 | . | TGCGCCAGCAGCCTACCCTTTAGCGGGGGGTTTAGGGGCACCGGGGAGCTGTTTTTT | CASSLPFSGGFRGTGELFF
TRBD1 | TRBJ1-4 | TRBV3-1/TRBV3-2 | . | TGTGCCAGCAGCCAAAGAGGGGGCAAACTGTTTTTT | CASSQRGGKLFF
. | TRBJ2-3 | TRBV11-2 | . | TGTGCCAGCTCCCCAGACAGATGGAGCACAGATACGCAGTATTTT | CASSPDRWSTDTQYF
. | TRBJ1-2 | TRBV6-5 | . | TGTGCCAGCAGTTACTCCCGGCGGTCTAACTATGGCTACACCTTC | CASSYSRRSNYGYTF
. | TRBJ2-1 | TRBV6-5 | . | TGTGCCAGCAGCTCCGTCGTGAGCTCCTACAATGAGCAGTTCTTC | CASSSVVSSYNEQFF
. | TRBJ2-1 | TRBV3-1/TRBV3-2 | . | TGTGCCAGCCGAGGGTGGAGTGGGGACAATGAGCAGTTCTTC | CASRGWSGDNEQFF
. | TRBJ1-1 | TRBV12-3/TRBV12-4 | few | TGTGCCAGCAGTTTACAGGGGAACACTGAAGCTTTCTTT | CASSLQGNTEAFF
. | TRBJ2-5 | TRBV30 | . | TGTGCCTGGAGCGACACCTCCCTGGGAGAGACCCAGTACTTC | CAWSDTSLGETQYF
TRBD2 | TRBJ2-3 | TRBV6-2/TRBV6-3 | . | TGTGCCAGCAGTTCGCCCCCCGGGCGGGGGGGCGGAGATACGCAGTATTTT | CASSSPPGRGGGDTQYF
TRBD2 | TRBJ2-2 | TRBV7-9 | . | TGTGCCAGCAGCTTGGGACTAGCGGGAGCAGAGGTCACCGGGGAGCTGTTTTTT | CASSLGLAGAEVTGELFF
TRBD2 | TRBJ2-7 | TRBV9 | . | TGTGCCAGCAGCGCTACCACTAGCGGCTCCTACGAGCAGTACTTC | CASSATTSGSYEQYF
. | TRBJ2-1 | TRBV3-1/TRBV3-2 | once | TGTGCCAGCAGCCTTAAACAGGAGCCGGACAATGAGCAGTTCTTC | CASSLKQEPDNEQFF
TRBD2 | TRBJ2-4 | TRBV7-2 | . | TGTGCCAGCAGCCCGCTAGGGAGGGACCCCAAAAACATTCAGTACTTC | CASSPLGRDPKNIQYF
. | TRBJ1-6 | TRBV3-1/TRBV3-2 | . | TGTGCCAGCTCCAGTTTTGATTCACCCCTCCACTTT | CASSSFDSPLHF
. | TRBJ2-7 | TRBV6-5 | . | TGTGCCAGCAGAGACAGGTACGAGCAGTACTTC | CASRDRYEQYF
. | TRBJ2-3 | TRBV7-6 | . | TGTGCCAGCAGCTTATCCCCACCCACCGACGGGGGGCTAACAGATACGCAGTATTTT | CASSLSPPTDGGLTDTQYF
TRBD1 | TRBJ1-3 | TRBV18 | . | TGTGCCAGCTCACCACAGGCAGGGGGTGCCGGAAACACCATATATTTT | CASSPQAGGAGNTIYF
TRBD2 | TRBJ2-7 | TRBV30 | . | TGTGCCTGGAGTGTAAGTGGGGTGACTAGCGGGGGCTACGAGCAGTACTTC | CAWSVSGVTSGGYEQYF
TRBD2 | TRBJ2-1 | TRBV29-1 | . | TGCAGCGTTGAAGATTTTAGCGGGACGGGGGGTGAGCAGTTCTTC | CSVEDFSGTGGEQFF
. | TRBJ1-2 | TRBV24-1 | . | TGTGCCACCAGTCTGGGCCCAGAGGGAGGCTACACCTTC | CATSLGPEGGYTF
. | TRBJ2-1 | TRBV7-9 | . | TGTGCCAGCAGCCACCTTTCTAGGGGCTCCTACAATGAGCAGTTCTTC | CASSHLSRGSYNEQFF
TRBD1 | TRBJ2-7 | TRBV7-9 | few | TGTGCCAGCAGCTGGGGGACAGACTCCTACGAGCAGTACTTC | CASSWGTDSYEQYF
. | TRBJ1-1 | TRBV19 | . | TGTGCCAGTAGTGCCAGGGTAATGAACACTGAAGCTTTCTTT | CASSARVMNTEAFF
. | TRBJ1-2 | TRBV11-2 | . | TGTGCCAGCAGCCCGGGGGTTTACTATGGCTACACCTTC | CASSPGVYYGYTF
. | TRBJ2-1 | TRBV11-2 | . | TGTGCCAGCAGCTCCAGAAGTCCCCTGCGGATATACAATGAGCAGTTCTTC | CASSSRSPLRIYNEQFF
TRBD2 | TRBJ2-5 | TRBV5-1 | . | TGCGCCAGCAGCATTAGCGGGCCCCAAGAGACCCAGTACTTC | CASSISGPQETQYF
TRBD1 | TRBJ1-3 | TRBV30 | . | TGTGCCTGGAGTACTGGACAGGGGGTTGGAAACACCATATATTTT | CAWSTGQGVGNTIYF
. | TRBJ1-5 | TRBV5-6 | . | TGTGCCAGCAGCTCACTAACAGGAGGGGTGAGAAATAGCAATCAGCCCCAGCATTTT | CASSSLTGGVRNSNQPQHF
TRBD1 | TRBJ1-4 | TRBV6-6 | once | TGTGCCAGCAAGGGGCCGGCAGGAGGGGGCGAAAAACTGTTTTTT | CASKGPAGGGEKLFF
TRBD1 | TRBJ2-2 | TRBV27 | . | TGTGCCAGCAGTTTGGCAGGGGGCGGCGTGATGCGCGCCGGGGAGCTGTTTTTT | CASSLAGGGVMRAGELFF
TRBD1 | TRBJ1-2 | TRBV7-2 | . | TGTGCCAGCAGCACTAAGACAGGGGGTCCGTATGGCTACACCTTC | CASSTKTGGPYGYTF
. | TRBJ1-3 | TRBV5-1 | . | TGCGCCAGCAGCTGGAGGGTCGGAGGAAACACCATATATTTT | CASSWRVGGNTIYF
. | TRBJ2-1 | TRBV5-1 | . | TGCGCCAGCAGCTTGACCGGGGGGCGCTTGTACAATGAGCAGTTCTTC | CASSLTGGRLYNEQFF
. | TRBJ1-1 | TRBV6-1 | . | TGTGCCAGCAGTGAACGGAACACTGAAGCTTTCTTT | CASSERNTEAFF
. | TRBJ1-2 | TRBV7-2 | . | TGTGCCAGCAGCTTAGGGGAGGGCTATGGCTACACCTTC | CASSLGEGYGYTF
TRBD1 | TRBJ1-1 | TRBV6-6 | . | TGTGCCAGCAGTTACTCACAGGGGTTCGGCGCTGAAGCTTTCTTT | CASSYSQGFGAEAFF
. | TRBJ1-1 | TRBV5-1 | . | TGCGCCAGCAGCTTGGAATGGGGGGAAACTGAAGCTTTCTTT | CASSLEWGETEAFF
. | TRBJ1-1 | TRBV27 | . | TGTGCCAGCAGCTTGGGACAGAACACTGAAGCTTTCTTT | CASSLGQNTEAFF
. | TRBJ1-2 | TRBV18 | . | TGTGCCAGCTCATCAGGGCTACAGGGCGGCTATGGCTACACCTTC | CASSSGLQGGYGYTF
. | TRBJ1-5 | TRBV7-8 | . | TGTGCCAGCAGCTTAGCGTCCGGGGGGGGCTTGGCGCATCAGCCCCAGCATTTT | CASSLASGGGLAHQPQHF
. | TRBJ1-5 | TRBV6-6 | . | TGTGCCAGCAGTTACAACGCGCATCAGCCCCAGCATTTT | CASSYNAHQPQHF